This TCR beta chain was obtained from a study of control samples from healthy donors and cancer patients. Method: immunoSEQ multiplex PCR; TCRdb's copy keeps in-frame clones and lacks some. The repertoire has tens of thousands of clones, about nine tenths of them found once; the top ten carry over 3%. The sequence came from a woman aged 18-29 years in good health. The sample was blood.

CDR3 in amino acids: CASSQVTGQGSSPLHF. In DNA form, the CDR3 reads TGCGCCAGCAGCCAAGTAACCGGACAGGGTAGCTCACCCCTCCACTTT. The chain couples TRBV4-1 to TRBJ1-6; TRBD1 matches at 8 bases. This CDR3 is 16 amino acids long. From germline, CDR1 is MGHRA and CDR2 YSYEKL. The J segment lost 10 bases and the V segment lost 1 base, leaving 9 bases of the junction unmatched.